This TCR beta chain was identified in a study of control samples from healthy donors and cancer patients. The repertoire was sequenced with immunoSEQ multiplex PCR; TCRdb's copy has only in-frame clones and lacks some. This table holds tens of thousands of clones, roughly nine tenths found once. Germline V gene sequence: CDR1 KGHSH, CDR2 LQKENI. V lost 4 bases, J lost 1 base, and 10 bases lay in between. The CDR3 spans 15 residues. This chain uses TRBV18 with TRBJ1-4; D gene ambiguous. This TCR derives from a woman between 50 and 59 years old in good health. The specimen was blood. The CDR3 is CASSLSGGTNEKLFF. CDR3 in DNA: TGTGCCAGCTCACTATCGGGAGGAACTAATGAAAAACTGTTTTTT.